Presented here are 17 T cell receptor beta chains from one specimen sequenced in a study of T cells in localized non-small cell lung cancer. The protocol was immunoSEQ multiplex PCR, while the TCRdb copy is restricted to in-frame clones and leaves out a portion. The sample contains tens of thousands of clones, approximately 94% of which appear only once. The starting material was peripheral blood, obtained before any cancer treatment. These receptors all stem from a woman aged 35 to 69 with stage I lung adenocarcinoma.

CDR3 loop: CAISESVYEQYF. DNA of the CDR3: TGTGCCATCAGTGAGTCGGTCTACGAGCAGTACTTC. This chain uses TRBV10-3 with TRBJ2-7; no clear D. CDR3 size: 12 residues. Germline values: CDR1 ENHRY, CDR2 SYGVKD. The germline V and J ends were trimmed by 0 bases and 3 bases, with 3 bases remaining between them.

Only one count was recorded for this clone. V usage is TRBV10-3 and J usage is TRBJ2-3; 9 bases are shared with TRBD1. CDR1 is ENHRY, CDR2 SYGVKD, per germline. CDR3 length equals 17 residues. Germline trimming cut 4 bases from V and 0 bases from J; bases unmatched to any gene: 8. The CDR3 DNA is TGTGCCATCAGTGGCTCCGGGACAGGGCATAGCACAGATACGCAGTATTTT. Translating gives CAISGSGTGHSTDTQYF.

This clone was seen just once. The chain is built from TRBV18 and TRBJ1-1; no clear D gene. The length of the CDR3 is 14 residues. Trimming removed 2 bases at V and 4 bases at J, with 11 bases between. The germline CDR1 and CDR2 sequences are KGHSH and LQKENI. DNA for the CDR3: TGTGCCAGCTCACCAACGTTGTTCGTCACTGAAGCTTTCTTT. Amino acids: CASSPTLFVTEAFF.

The chain joins TRBV2 to TRBJ2-5; D tentatively fits TRBD1 or TRBD2 (5 bases each). The CDR3 runs 14 residues. Between the trimmed V and J ends, which lost 2 bases and 1 base, there was a span of 8 bases. Germline CDR1 SNHLY, CDR2 FYNNEI. This CDR3 reads CASSERGAQETQYF. CDR3 DNA sequence: TGTGCCAGCAGTGAAAGAGGGGCCCAAGAGACCCAGTACTTC.

The rearrangement links TRBV6-5 to TRBJ1-2; 7 bases agree with TRBD1. Germline V gives CDR1 MNHEY, CDR2 SVGAGI. This CDR3 contains 15 residues. J gave up 0 bases and V 1 base, and 2 bases lay outside the gene matches. Here the CDR3 DNA reads TGTGCCAGCAGTTACTACAGGGGAGCTAACTATGGCTACACCTTC. As protein: CASSYYRGANYGYTF.

The rearrangement joins TRBV5-5 to TRBJ2-3, with D perhaps assigned TRBD1 or TRBD2 (6 bases each). Trimming took 7 bases from V and 4 from J, leaving 16 bases between them. CDR3 size: 14 residues. Germline V gene sequence: CDR1 SGHKS, CDR2 YYEKEE (reference sequence). CDR3 protein: CASLPEGGADTQYF. In nucleotides, the CDR3 is TGTGCCAGCTTACCGGAGGGGGGCGCAGATACGCAGTATTTT.

The DNA for the CDR3 is TGTGCCAGCAGCTATAGGCCCCCGGGACAGCTTAATCAGCCCCAGCATTTT. Translating it yields CASSYRPPGQLNQPQHF. The chain has TRBV7-2 and TRBJ1-5; 7 bases agree with TRBD1. V was pared by 4 bases and J by 4 bases, with 13 bases of the junction left unmatched. Per the germline V gene, CDR1 is SGHTA and CDR2 is FQGNSA. There are 17 residues in the CDR3.

The chain uses TRBV7-8 and TRBJ1-2; no reliable D call. V was pared by 1 base and J by 4 bases, with 7 bases between. CDR3 length: 13 amino acids. Germline assignment: CDR1 SGHVS and CDR2 FQNEAQ. CDR3 sequence: CASSLGLTYGYTF. DNA for the CDR3: TGTGCCAGCAGCTTAGGGTTGACCTATGGCTACACCTTC.

This rearrangement joins TRBV10-3 to TRBJ1-1; 9 nucleotides align to TRBD1. J gave up 3 bases and V 2 bases, and 4 bases lay outside the gene matches. The CDR3 length is 15 residues. Germline CDR1 reads ENHRY; CDR2 reads SYGVKD. The CDR3 DNA reads TGTGCCATCAGTGAGACAGGGGGCAGGTACACTGAAGCTTTCTTT. The encoded protein is CAISETGGRYTEAFF.

V usage is TRBV28 and J usage is TRBJ1-1, with D perhaps TRBD1 (5 bases). The length of the CDR3 is 16 residues. The germline V gene has CDR1 MDHEN and CDR2 SYDVKM. Between the trimmed V and J ends, which lost 5 bases and 3 bases, there was a span of 19 bases. CDR3 sequence: CASSNRIRAADTEAFF. The CDR3 region has the DNA TGTGCCAGCAGTAACCGCATCAGGGCAGCGGACACTGAAGCTTTCTTT.

The V gene is TRBV4-3, the J gene TRBJ2-6; 7 bases map to TRBD1. The V and J ends lost 0 bases and 4 bases, in that order; junction bases with no gene match: 9. CDR3 length: 18 amino acids. Germline V gene sequence: CDR1 LGHNA, CDR2 YSLEER. The CDR3 spells CASSQEGRGFLGANVLTF. The DNA for the CDR3 is TGCGCCAGCAGCCAAGAGGGCAGGGGGTTCTTGGGGGCCAACGTCCTGACTTTC.

The V and J genes are TRBV5-4 and TRBJ2-7; TRBD2 matches at 7 bases. The V and J ends lost 2 bases and 3 bases, in that order; junction bases with no gene match: 8. From germline, CDR1 is SGHNT and CDR2 YYREEE (reference sequence). CDR3 length equals 15 residues. CDR3 in amino acids: CASSFMSSGNYEQYF. In nucleotides, the CDR3 is TGTGCCAGCAGCTTTATGTCTAGCGGAAACTACGAGCAGTACTTC.

This rearrangement joins TRBV2 to TRBJ2-5; D is unclear. Between the trimmed V and J ends, which lost 7 bases and 0 bases, there was a span of 12 bases. This CDR3 has 14 amino acids. Germline V CDR1 and CDR2: SNHLY, FYNNEI. The CDR3, as DNA: TGTGCCAGCACCCTCCAGACGTACCAAGAGACCCAGTACTTC. Its protein product is CASTLQTYQETQYF.

V is TRBV2 and J is TRBJ1-1, with D hard to call. Looked up from germline, CDR1 is SNHLY and CDR2 is FYNNEI. Trimming removed 8 bases from V and 4 bases from J, with 11 bases in between. The CDR3 runs to 12 residues. CDR3 DNA: TGTGCCAGCGGAGATGTAGTCACTGAAGCTTTCTTT. It specifies CASGDVVTEAFF.

The chain is built from TRBV5-4 and TRBJ1-4; no firm D call. Germline V gene sequence: CDR1 SGHNT, CDR2 YYREEE (reference sequence). Trimming cost V 4 bases and J 4 bases, with 14 bases left between them. The CDR3 totals 15 residues. This CDR3 reads CASSTRQDHNEKLFF. The CDR3 DNA reads as TGTGCCAGCAGCACCAGACAAGACCATAATGAAAAACTGTTTTTT.

The chain employs TRBV29-1 and TRBJ1-3; D remains unclear. V lost 4 bases to trimming and J lost 4 bases, with 11 bases between them. Germline CDR1 and CDR2: SQVTM and ANQGSEA. This CDR3 has 13 residues. The CDR3 DNA is TGCAGCGTTGGATGGGGAGGAGGAAACACCATATATTTT. This codes for CSVGWGGGNTIYF.

The chain employs TRBV20-1 and TRBJ1-1, with D perhaps matching TRBD1 (6 bases). Germline lookup yields CDR1 DFQATT and CDR2 SNEGSKA (reference sequence). V was pared by 8 bases and J by 3 bases, with 10 bases between. This CDR3 spans 11 amino acids. This chain's CDR3 is CSLKGDTEAFF. For the CDR3, the DNA is TGCAGTCTCAAGGGGGACACTGAAGCTTTCTTT.